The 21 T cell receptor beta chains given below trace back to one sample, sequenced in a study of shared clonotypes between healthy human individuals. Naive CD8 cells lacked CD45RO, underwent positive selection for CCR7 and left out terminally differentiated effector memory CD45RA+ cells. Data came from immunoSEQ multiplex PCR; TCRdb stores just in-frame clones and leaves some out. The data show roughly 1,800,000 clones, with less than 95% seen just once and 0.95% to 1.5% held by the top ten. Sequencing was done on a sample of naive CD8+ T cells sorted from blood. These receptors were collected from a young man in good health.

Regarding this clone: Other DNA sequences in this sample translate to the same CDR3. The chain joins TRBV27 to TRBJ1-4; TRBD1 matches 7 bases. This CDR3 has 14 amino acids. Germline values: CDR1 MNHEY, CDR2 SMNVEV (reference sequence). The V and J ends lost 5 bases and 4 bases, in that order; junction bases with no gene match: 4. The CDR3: CASSIQGSNEKLFF. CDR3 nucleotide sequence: TGTGCCAGCAGTATACAGGGGAGTAATGAAAAACTGTTTTTT.

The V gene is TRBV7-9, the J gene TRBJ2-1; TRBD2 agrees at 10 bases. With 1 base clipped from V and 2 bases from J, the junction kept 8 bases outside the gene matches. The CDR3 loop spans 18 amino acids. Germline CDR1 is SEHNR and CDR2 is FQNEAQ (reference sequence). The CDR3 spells CASSLGDVTSGTYNEQFF. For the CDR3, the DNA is TGTGCCAGCAGCTTAGGAGACGTCACTAGCGGGACCTACAATGAGCAGTTCTTC.

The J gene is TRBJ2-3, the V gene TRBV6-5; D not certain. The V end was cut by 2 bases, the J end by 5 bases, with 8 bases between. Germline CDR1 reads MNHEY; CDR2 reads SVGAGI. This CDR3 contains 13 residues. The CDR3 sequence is CASSYLPLDTQYF. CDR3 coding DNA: TGTGCCAGCAGTTACCTCCCCTTAGATACGCAGTATTTT.

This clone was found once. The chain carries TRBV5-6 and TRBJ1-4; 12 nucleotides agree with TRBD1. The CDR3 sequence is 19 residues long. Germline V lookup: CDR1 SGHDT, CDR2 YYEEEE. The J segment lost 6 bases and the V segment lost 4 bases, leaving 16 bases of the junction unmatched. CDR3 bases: TGTGCCAGCAGCCCGAGAGGGGACAGGGGGCCCACAAGATATGAAAAACTGTTTTTT. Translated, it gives CASSPRGDRGPTRYEKLFF.

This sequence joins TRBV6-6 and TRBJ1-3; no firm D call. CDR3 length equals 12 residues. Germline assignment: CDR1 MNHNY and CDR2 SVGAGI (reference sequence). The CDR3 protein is CSSGVSGNTIYF. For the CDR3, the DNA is TGTAGCTCAGGCGTCTCTGGAAACACCATATATTTT.

The CDR3 DNA is TGTGCCAGCAGCTGGACTTCTAGCACAGATACGCAGTATTTT. As protein: CASSWTSSTDTQYF. The V and J genes are TRBV11-2 and TRBJ2-3, with a possible D match to TRBD2 (5 bases). V dropped 4 bases and J dropped 0 bases, with 8 bases sitting between them. CDR1 is SGHAT and CDR2 is FQNNGV in the germline V gene. This CDR3 has 14 residues. Full variable domain (missing parts from reference TRBV11-2 and TRBJ2-3): EAGVAQSPRYKIIEKRQSVAFWCNPISGHATLYWYQQILGQGPKLLIQFQNNGVVDDSQLPKDRFSAERLKGVDSTLKIQPAKLEDSAVYLCASSWTSSTDTQYFGPGTRLTVL.

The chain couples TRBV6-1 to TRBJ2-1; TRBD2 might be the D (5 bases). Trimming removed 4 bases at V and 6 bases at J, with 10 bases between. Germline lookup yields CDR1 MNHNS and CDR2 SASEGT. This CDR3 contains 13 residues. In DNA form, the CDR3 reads TGTGCCAGCAGTGTCCTCGGGGTCAATGAGCAGTTCTTC. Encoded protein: CASSVLGVNEQFF.

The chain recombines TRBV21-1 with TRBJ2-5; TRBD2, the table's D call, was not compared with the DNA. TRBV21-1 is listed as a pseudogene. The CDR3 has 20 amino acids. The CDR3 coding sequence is TGTGCCAGCAGCAAAGACCGAAGGGAGTGGACGAGTATCCGAGGGGAGACCCAGTACTTC. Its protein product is CASSKDRREWTSIRGETQYF.

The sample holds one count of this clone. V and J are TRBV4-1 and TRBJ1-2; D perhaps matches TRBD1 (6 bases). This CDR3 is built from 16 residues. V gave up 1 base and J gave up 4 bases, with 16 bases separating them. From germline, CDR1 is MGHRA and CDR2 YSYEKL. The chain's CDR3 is CASSQGPTGLAYGYTF. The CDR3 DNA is TGCGCCAGCAGCCAAGGCCCCACAGGGCTAGCCTATGGCTACACCTTC.

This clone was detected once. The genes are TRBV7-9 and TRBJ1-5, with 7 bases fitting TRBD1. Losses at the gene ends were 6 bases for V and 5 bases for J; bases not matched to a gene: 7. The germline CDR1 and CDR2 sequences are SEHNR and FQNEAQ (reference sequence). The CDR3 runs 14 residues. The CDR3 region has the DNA TGTGCCAGCAGTCATCGGGACAGCGATCAGCCCCAGCATTTT. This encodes CASSHRDSDQPQHF. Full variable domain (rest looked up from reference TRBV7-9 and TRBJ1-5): DTGVSQNPRHKITKRGQNVTFRCDPISEHNRLYWYRQTLGQGPEFLTYFQNEAQLEKSRLLSDRFSAERPKGSFSTLEIQRTEQGDSAMYLCASSHRDSDQPQHFGDGTRLSIL.

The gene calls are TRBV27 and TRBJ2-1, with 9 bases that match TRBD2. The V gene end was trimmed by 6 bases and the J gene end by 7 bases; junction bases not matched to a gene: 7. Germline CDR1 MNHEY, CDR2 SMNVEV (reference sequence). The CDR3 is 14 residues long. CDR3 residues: CASRGGGARNEQFF. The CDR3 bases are TGTGCCAGCAGGGGCGGGGGGGCCAGGAATGAGCAGTTCTTC.

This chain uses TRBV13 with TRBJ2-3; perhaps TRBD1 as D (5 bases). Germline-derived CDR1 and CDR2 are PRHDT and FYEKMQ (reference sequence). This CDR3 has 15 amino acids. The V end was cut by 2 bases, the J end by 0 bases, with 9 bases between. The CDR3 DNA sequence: TGTGCCAGCAGCTTAAGGGGAACTAGCACAGATACGCAGTATTTT. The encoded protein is CASSLRGTSTDTQYF.

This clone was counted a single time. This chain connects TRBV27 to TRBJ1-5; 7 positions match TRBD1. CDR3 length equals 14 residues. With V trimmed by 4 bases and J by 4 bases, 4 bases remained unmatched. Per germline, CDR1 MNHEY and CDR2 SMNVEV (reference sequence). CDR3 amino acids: CASSYGTANQPQHF. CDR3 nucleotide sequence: TGTGCCAGCAGTTACGGGACAGCAAATCAGCCCCAGCATTTT.

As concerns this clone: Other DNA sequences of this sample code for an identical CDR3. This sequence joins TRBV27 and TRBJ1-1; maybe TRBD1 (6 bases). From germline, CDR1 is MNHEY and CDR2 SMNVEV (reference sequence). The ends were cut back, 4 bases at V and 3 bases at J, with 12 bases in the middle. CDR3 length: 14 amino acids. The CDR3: CASSWSEGDTEAFF. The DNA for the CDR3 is TGTGCCAGCAGTTGGAGCGAGGGGGACACTGAAGCTTTCTTT.

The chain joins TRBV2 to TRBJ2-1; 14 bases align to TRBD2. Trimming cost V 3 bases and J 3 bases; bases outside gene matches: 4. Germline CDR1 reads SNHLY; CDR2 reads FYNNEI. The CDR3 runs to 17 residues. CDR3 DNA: TGTGCCAGCAGTGATCAGGGACTAGCGGGGGTCTACAATGAGCAGTTCTTC. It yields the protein CASSDQGLAGVYNEQFF.

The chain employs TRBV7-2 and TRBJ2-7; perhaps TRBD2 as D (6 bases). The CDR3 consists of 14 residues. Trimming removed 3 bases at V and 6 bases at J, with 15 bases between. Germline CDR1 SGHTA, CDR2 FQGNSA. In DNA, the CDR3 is TGTGCCAGCAGCTTGCCGGGACTCGCTCGCGAGCAGTACTTC. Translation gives CASSLPGLAREQYF.

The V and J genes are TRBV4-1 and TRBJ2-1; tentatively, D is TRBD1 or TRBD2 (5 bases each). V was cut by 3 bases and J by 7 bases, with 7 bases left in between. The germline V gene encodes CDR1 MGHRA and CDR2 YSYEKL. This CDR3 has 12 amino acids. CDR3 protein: CASSHRENEQFF. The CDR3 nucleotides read TGCGCCAGCAGCCACAGGGAGAATGAGCAGTTCTTC.

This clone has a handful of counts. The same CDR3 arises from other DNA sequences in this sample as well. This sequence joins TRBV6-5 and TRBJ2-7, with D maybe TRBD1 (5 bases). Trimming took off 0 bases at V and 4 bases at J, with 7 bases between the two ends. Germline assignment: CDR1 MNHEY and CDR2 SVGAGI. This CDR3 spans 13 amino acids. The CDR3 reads CASSYSKGYEQYF. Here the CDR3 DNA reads TGTGCCAGCAGTTACTCGAAGGGGTACGAGCAGTACTTC.

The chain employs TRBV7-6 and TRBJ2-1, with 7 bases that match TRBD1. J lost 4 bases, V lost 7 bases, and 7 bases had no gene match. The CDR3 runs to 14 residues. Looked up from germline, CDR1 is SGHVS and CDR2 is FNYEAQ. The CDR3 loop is CASTPGQQYNEQFF. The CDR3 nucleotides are TGTGCCAGCACCCCGGGACAGCAATACAATGAGCAGTTCTTC.

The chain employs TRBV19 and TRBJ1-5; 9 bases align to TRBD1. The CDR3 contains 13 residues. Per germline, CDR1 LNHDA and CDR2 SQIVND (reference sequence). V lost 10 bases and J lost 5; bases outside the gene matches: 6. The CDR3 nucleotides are TGTGCCATCGTCGGGACAGGGCATCAGCCCCAGCATTTT. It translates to CAIVGTGHQPQHF.

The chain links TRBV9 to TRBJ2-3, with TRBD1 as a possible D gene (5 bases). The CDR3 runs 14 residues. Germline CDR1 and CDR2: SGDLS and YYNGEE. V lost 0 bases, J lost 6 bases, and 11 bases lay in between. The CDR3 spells CASSVDSGWDTQYF. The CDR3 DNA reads TGTGCCAGCAGCGTAGATTCAGGGTGGGATACGCAGTATTTT.